Listed below are T cell receptor beta chains from one sample, sequenced in a study of T and B cells in COVID-19 patients. MiXCR, applied by TCRdb to the multiplex PCR reads, yields one record per CDR3 protein. The table lists about 3,000 distinct CDR3 sequences, roughly 27% of them singletons. Sequenced: blood. The receptors originated from a human donor with active COVID-19. The donor label of this sample is uncertain. CDR3s leave out the opening cysteine and the closing phenylalanine or tryptophan.

>11|TRBV6-4
ASSLTSEDIQY
>13|TRBV18
ASSPEGGPSEKLF
>16|TRBV19
ASSMFGQGRRRGSPLH
>13|TRBV12-3/TRBV12-4
ASSLQGRSTDTQY
>10|TRBV15
ATSQGNYGYT
>12|TRBV25-1
ASSEWGQYYEQY
>13|TRBV7-2
ASSQSRRGENEQF
>13|TRBV6-5
ASSEVASHTGELF
>14|TRBV27
ASSWAPTARGNEQY
>14|TRBV7-2
ASSLTAQAVQGEQF
>14|TRBV5-4
ASSLKLLPSTDTQY
>13|TRBV12-3/TRBV12-4
ASSPKGTANSPLH
>11|TRBV5-6
ASSLAAAETQY
>22|TRBV6-5
ARPIIRGTGGYDLRGRSGNTIY
>14|TRBV6-6
ASSYAGRPANYGYT
>13|TRBV15
ATSRDRGQFVEQF
>13|TRBV28
ASKFDSGYQETQY
>12|TRBV4-3
ASIHRQGPYEQY
>13|TRBV20-1
SAPKLAGTYNEQF
>13|TRBV4-3
ASSQDRQPNNEQF
>13|TRBV27
ASTTPSSGANVLT
>13|TRBV7-9
ASSLAQGRQETQY
>13|TRBV6-5
ASSASSGGPPEQY
>12|TRBV6-5
ASRQQGNGGELF
>12|TRBV6-5
ASSEDRVNTEAF
>11|TRBV20-1
SAWTGDNYGYT
>13|TRBV12-3/TRBV12-4
ASGQDGGDSDTQY
>14|TRBV4-1
ASSQELDRGFFGYT
>11|TRBV27
ASSFWTGGELF
>12|TRBV20-1
SAEETGGTGELF
>13|TRBV27
ASSFFAGGGNEQF
>15|TRBV27
ASSPYSGGRAKNIQY
>14|TRBV19
ASSPSPGQGDYGYT
>9|TRBV25-1
ASTGNTEAF
>14|TRBV6-5
ASSEPPGTGGHEQY
>11|TRBV20-1
SARLAGVNEQF
>14|TRBV7-9
ASSVSGTGGFDTIY
>13|TRBV6-2/TRBV6-3
ASNLNRDRVETQY
>11|TRBV27
ASSFTGTNEQY